This is a list of T cell receptor beta chains from one sample in a study of blood T cells in healthy people across ages. TCRdb recomputed calls from the 5' RACE reads with MiXCR, one row per CDR3 protein. The repertoire holds over 750,000 distinct CDR3 sequences, with more than 20% as singletons. These data were also filed under a second study, of T cells of mothers and their children.

The sample comprised blood. These receptors originate from a boy aged 5-17 years in good health. Each CDR3 is given with its conserved first and last residue. The order of the fields is J gene, D gene, V gene, clone size, CDR3 protein, CDR3 DNA. A D gene is named only where the DNA matches it firmly. Part of the rows lack a size; the others show once, few, many or a class for expanded clones.

>TRBJ1-6|TRBD1|TRBV7-9|.
CASSDNRGEGSPLHF
TGTGCCAGCAGCGACAACAGGGGAGAGGGCTCACCCCTCCACTTT
>TRBJ2-1|TRBD1|TRBV27|.
CASIPGTGTNNEQFF
TGTGCCAGCATCCCCGGGACAGGGACCAACAATGAGCAGTTCTTC
>TRBJ1-1|.|TRBV18|.
CASSPGSDLNTEAFF
TGTGCCAGCTCACCTGGGTCGGATTTGAACACTGAAGCTTTCTTT
>TRBJ1-2|.|TRBV21-1|few
CASSKSQGTNYGYTF
TGTGCCAGCAGCAAAAGCCAGGGGACTAACTATGGCTACACCTTC
>TRBJ2-7|.|TRBV11-2|few
CASSPRLADTYEQYF
TGTGCCAGCAGCCCACGACTCGCGGATACCTACGAGCAGTACTTC
>TRBJ1-2|.|TRBV7-8|few
CASAPSELHGYTF
TGTGCCAGTGCCCCAAGCGAACTCCATGGCTACACCTTC
>TRBJ2-1|.|TRBV9|.
CASSVGRGSYNEQFF
TGTGCCAGCAGCGTAGGCAGGGGCTCCTACAATGAGCAGTTCTTC
>TRBJ2-7|.|TRBV6-5|few
CASSYSREDEQYF
TGTGCCAGCAGTTACTCTCGAGAAGACGAGCAGTACTTC
>TRBJ2-1|TRBD2|TRBV20-1|.
CSAVPSGGMSEQFF
TGCAGTGCCGTCCCTAGCGGGGGAATGAGTGAGCAGTTCTTC
>TRBJ1-3|.|TRBV4-1|few
CASSQRQISGNTIYF
TGCGCCAGCAGCCAAAGACAGATCTCTGGAAACACCATATATTTT
>TRBJ1-2|.|TRBV20-1|.
CGLPDSVDNYGYTF
TGCGGATTGCCGGACTCCGTCGACAACTATGGCTACACCTTC
>TRBJ2-5|.|TRBV7-8|.
CASSAQGWETQYF
TGTGCCAGCAGCGCACAGGGCTGGGAGACCCAGTACTTC
>TRBJ2-2|.|TRBV5-5|.
CASSLGLRTGELFF
TGTGCCAGCAGCTTGGGACTCCGCACCGGGGAGCTGTTTTTT
>TRBJ2-5|.|TRBV6-1|few
CASIGATQETQYF
TGTGCCAGCATTGGCGCCACCCAAGAGACCCAGTACTTC
>TRBJ2-7|TRBD2|TRBV20-1|few
CSAALAGHYEQYF
TGCAGTGCCGCCCTAGCGGGGCACTACGAGCAGTACTTC
>TRBJ2-7|TRBD1|TRBV7-8|.
CASRLRGRSAYEQYF
TGTGCCAGCAGGTTGAGGGGGCGGTCCGCCTACGAGCAGTACTTC
>TRBJ1-2|.|TRBV3-1|few
CASSQEGTLGYGYTF
TGTGCCAGCAGCCAAGAAGGGACCCTAGGCTATGGCTACACCTTC
>TRBJ2-7|TRBD1|TRBV24-1|.
CATSDPGQGAFGSYEQYF
TGTGCCACCAGTGACCCGGGACAGGGGGCCTTTGGCTCCTACGAGCAGTACTTC
>TRBJ2-5|TRBD1|TRBV5-1|few
CASSSKGQFEETQYF
TGCGCCAGCAGCTCAAAGGGACAGTTCGAAGAGACCCAGTACTTC
>TRBJ2-1|TRBD2|TRBV20-1|.
CSAGRGAVNSEQFF
TGCAGTGCCGGGCGGGGGGCGGTTAACAGTGAGCAGTTCTTC
>TRBJ2-1|TRBD1|TRBV20-1|few
CSPDRGSYNEQFF
TGCAGTCCGGACAGGGGCTCCTACAATGAGCAGTTCTTC
>TRBJ2-7|TRBD2|TRBV20-1|.
CSAREPSGSGEQYF
TGCAGTGCTAGAGAACCTAGCGGGAGCGGTGAGCAGTACTTC
>TRBJ2-1|.|TRBV11-2|.
CASSLVPNNEQFF
TGTGCCAGCAGCTTAGTCCCCAACAATGAGCAGTTCTTC
>TRBJ2-1|TRBD2|TRBV7-8|.
CASSLVHPGREFF
TGTGCCAGCAGCTTAGTTCATCCAGGGAGGGAGTTCTTC
>TRBJ2-1|TRBD2|TRBV24-1|.
CATSATGTSGGYEQFF
TGTGCCACCAGTGCCACTGGGACTAGCGGGGGGTATGAGCAGTTCTTC
>TRBJ2-7|TRBD1|TRBV5-1|few
CASSLEHRTGIDEQYF
TGCGCCAGCAGCTTGGAACACCGGACAGGGATCGACGAGCAGTACTTC
>TRBJ2-1|.|TRBV11-1|.
CASSPRLGSGVNNEQFF
TGTGCCAGCAGCCCCCGGTTAGGGTCGGGAGTCAACAATGAGCAGTTCTTC